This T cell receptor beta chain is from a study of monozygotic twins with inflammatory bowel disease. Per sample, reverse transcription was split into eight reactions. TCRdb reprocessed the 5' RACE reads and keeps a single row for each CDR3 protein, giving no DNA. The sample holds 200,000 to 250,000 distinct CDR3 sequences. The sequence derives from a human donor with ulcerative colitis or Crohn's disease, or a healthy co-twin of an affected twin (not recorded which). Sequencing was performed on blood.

This chain's CDR3 is CATSPGTGVSQPQHF. V usage is TRBV7-2 and J usage is TRBJ1-5; TCRdb calls TRBD1, which cannot be checked without DNA. Germline values: CDR1 SGHTA, CDR2 FQGNSA. This CDR3 has 15 amino acids.